These 7 T cell receptor beta chains originate from one sample sequenced in a study of cytomegalovirus exposure and HLA in healthy donors. Use of 60 Vbeta and 13 Jbeta primers characterized the PCR. Method: immunoSEQ multiplex PCR; TCRdb's copy keeps in-frame clones and lacks some. The sample yields roughly 130,000 clones, 70% to 80% seen once. The material sequenced was PBMCs. The receptors come from a man aged 18 to 30 in good health and CMV-seronegative.

This chain joins TRBV7-2 and TRBJ2-1; D unresolved. CDR1 and CDR2 (germline): SGHTA, FQGNSA. Deletions cut 4 bases from V and 6 bases from J, with 16 bases between. The CDR3 consists of 15 residues. The CDR3 sequence is CASSSTYWASNEQFF. The CDR3 DNA reads as TGTGCCAGCAGCTCGACATACTGGGCGTCCAATGAGCAGTTCTTC. The variable domain in full, with the rest retrieved from reference TRBV7-2 and TRBJ2-1, is GAGVSQSPSNKVTEKGKDVELRCDPISGHTALYWYRQSLGQGLEFLIYFQGNSAPDKSGLPSDRFSAERTGGSVSTLTIQRTQQEDSAVYLCASSSTYWASNEQFFGPGTRLTVL.

This chain connects TRBV19 to TRBJ1-1; maybe TRBD1 (5 bases). The CDR3 runs 14 residues. Germline V gene sequence: CDR1 LNHDA, CDR2 SQIVND (reference sequence). Deletions cut 5 bases from V and 0 bases from J, with 10 bases between. The CDR3: CASSEGALNTEAFF. Here the CDR3 DNA reads TGTGCCAGTAGTGAAGGGGCCTTGAACACTGAAGCTTTCTTT.

The chain couples TRBV7-9 to TRBJ1-4, with TRBD1 matching 12 bases. Germline V gene lookup returns CDR1 SEHNR and CDR2 FQNEAQ (reference sequence). With 0 bases clipped from V and 4 bases from J, the junction kept 6 bases outside the gene matches. The CDR3 runs 18 residues. CDR3 nucleotide sequence: TGTGCCAGCAGCTTAGCCGGGACAGGGGGCGCATTTAATGAAAAACTGTTTTTT. Amino acid sequence: CASSLAGTGGAFNEKLFF.

This clone was counted a single time. The chain couples TRBV19 to TRBJ2-3, with D maybe TRBD1 (5 bases). The length of the CDR3 is 13 residues. Trimming pared 3 bases from V and 4 bases from J, leaving 8 bases between. Per the germline V gene, CDR1 is LNHDA and CDR2 is SQIVND (reference sequence). CDR3 in DNA: TGTGCCAGTAGTATCGACAGATCAGATACGCAGTATTTT. Translating gives CASSIDRSDTQYF.

The chain is built from TRBV7-2 and TRBJ2-1; TRBD2 is a possible D gene (6 bases). The length of the CDR3 is 15 residues. Per the germline V gene, CDR1 is SGHTA and CDR2 is FQGNSA. Trimming pared 1 base from V and 0 bases from J, leaving 7 bases between. The DNA of the CDR3 is TGTGCCAGCAGCTTAGGCGGGAACTCCTACAATGAGCAGTTCTTC. It codes for CASSLGGNSYNEQFF.

V and J are TRBV28 and TRBJ2-7; D may be TRBD2 (5 bases). V lost 5 bases and J lost 1, with 12 bases in between. The CDR3 is 14 residues long. Germline lookup yields CDR1 MDHEN and CDR2 SYDVKM. The CDR3 region is CASSAPPGSYEQYF. The CDR3 DNA follows: TGTGCCAGCAGTGCCCCACCGGGATCCTACGAGCAGTACTTC.

The rearrangement links TRBV6-1 to TRBJ2-1, with D possibly TRBD1 on 6 matching bases. V lost 3 bases to trimming and J lost 8 bases, with 26 bases between them. The V gene's germline CDR1 is MNHNS and CDR2 SASEGT. The CDR3 spans 18 residues. This CDR3 is CASSDGTGSPSIHDEQFF. CDR3 DNA sequence: TGTGCCAGCAGTGATGGTACAGGGAGCCCGTCAATTCATGATGAGCAGTTCTTC.